Presented here are 3 T cell receptor beta chains from one specimen sequenced in a study of metastatic and nonmetastatic thyroid tumors. All patients reached thyroid surgery having received no treatment beforehand. TCRdb recomputed clones from the PCR reads via MiXCR. The table shows 20,000 to 25,000 clones, with 9% to 15% occurring only once. Specimen: blood. Receptors originate from a male donor with papillary thyroid cancer or a benign thyroid nodule (not recorded which). Some clones in this sample may be carry-over from other donors' samples.

This clone came up many times. The rearrangement joins TRBV10-3 to TRBJ1-5; D call uncertain. The V end lost 10 bases, the J end lost 5 bases, and 15 bases lay between the germline ends. CDR1 is ENHRY and CDR2 is SYGVKD in the germline V gene. The length of the CDR3 is 13 residues. CDR3 protein: CATRTAVDQPQHF. CDR3 sequence (DNA): TGTGCCACACGGACGGCTGTTGATCAGCCCCAGCATTTT.

The sample holds many counts of this clone. The chain links TRBV28 to TRBJ2-7, with D unresolved. Germline loops: CDR1 MDHEN, CDR2 SYDVKM. V gave up 7 bases and J gave up 7 bases, with 17 bases separating them. The CDR3 has 13 amino acids. DNA of the CDR3: TGTGCCAGCACCCCCTCAAGGGCAAGGGAGCAGTACTTC. Amino acid sequence: CASTPSRAREQYF. Looking up the rest from reference TRBV28 and TRBJ2-7 gives the full variable domain: DVKVTQSSRYLVKRTGEKVFLECVQDMDHENMFWYRQDPGLGLRLIYFSYDVKMKEKGDIPEGYSVSREKKERFSLILESASTNQTSMYLCASTPSRAREQYFGPGTRLTVT.

By frequency in the sample, this clone is medium-sized (0.01 to 0.1%). DNA of the CDR3: TGTGCCAGCAGTGAATCTTCCTCCGGGGAGCTGTTTTTT. This codes for CASSESSSGELFF. V is TRBV6-1 and J is TRBJ2-2; no clear D. The CDR3 has 13 amino acids. Germline CDR1 is MNHNS and CDR2 is SASEGT. Deletions cut 2 bases from V and 6 bases from J, with 7 bases between.